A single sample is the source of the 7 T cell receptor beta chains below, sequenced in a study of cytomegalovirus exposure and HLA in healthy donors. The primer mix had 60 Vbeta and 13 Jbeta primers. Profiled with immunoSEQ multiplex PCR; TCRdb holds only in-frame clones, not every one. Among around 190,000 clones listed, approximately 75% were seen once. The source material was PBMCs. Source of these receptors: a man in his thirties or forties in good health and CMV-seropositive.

In DNA form, the CDR3 reads TGTGCCAGCAGGTTGGAAGACAGGAGGAGTGAAGCTTTCTTT. Translation gives CASRLEDRRSEAFF. The rearrangement uses TRBV7-3 and TRBJ1-1; perhaps TRBD1 as D (6 bases). CDR3 length: 14 amino acids. V was pared by 6 bases and J by 7 bases, with 18 bases between. Germline V gene data show CDR1 as SGHTA and CDR2 as FQGTGA.

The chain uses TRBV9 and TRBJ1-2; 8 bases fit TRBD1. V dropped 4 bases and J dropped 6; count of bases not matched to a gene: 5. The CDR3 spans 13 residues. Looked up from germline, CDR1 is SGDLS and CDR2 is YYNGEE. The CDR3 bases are TGTGCCAGCAGCCCCCCAGGGGGCCATGGCTACACCTTC. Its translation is CASSPPGGHGYTF.

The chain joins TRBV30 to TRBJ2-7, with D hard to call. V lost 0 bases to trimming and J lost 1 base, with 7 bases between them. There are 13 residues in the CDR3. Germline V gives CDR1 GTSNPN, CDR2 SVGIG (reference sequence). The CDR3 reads CAWSVHLSYEQYF. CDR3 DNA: TGTGCCTGGAGTGTACACCTGTCCTACGAGCAGTACTTC.

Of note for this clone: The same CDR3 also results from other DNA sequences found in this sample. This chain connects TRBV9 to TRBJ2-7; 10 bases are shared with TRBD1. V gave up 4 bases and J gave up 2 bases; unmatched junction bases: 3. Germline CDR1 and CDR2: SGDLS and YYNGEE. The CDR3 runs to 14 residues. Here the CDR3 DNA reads TGTGCCAGCAGCCCGGGACAGGGGACCTACGAGCAGTACTTC. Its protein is CASSPGQGTYEQYF.

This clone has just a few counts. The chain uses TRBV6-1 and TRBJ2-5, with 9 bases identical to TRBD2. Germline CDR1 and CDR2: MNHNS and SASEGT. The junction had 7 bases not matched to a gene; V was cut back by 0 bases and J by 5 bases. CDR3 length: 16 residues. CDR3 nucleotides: TGTGCCAGCAGTGAAGCGGTTTTAGCGGGAGTCGAGACCCAGTACTTC. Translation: CASSEAVLAGVETQYF.

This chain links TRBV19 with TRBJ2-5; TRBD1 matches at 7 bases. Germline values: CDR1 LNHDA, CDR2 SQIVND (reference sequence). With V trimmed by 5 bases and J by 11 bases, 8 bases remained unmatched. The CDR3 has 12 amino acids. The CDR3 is CASSEGASEQYF. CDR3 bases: TGTGCCAGTAGTGAGGGGGCGAGTGAGCAGTACTTC.

The CDR3 protein is CASSLVGTQESEQFF. The CDR3 DNA sequence: TGTGCCAGCAGCTTAGTCGGGACTCAGGAGAGTGAGCAGTTCTTC. The chain recombines TRBV7-2 with TRBJ2-1, with a possible D match to TRBD2 (6 bases). The CDR3 length is 15 residues. The V gene's germline CDR1 is SGHTA and CDR2 FQGNSA. V lost 1 base and J lost 9, with 16 bases in between.